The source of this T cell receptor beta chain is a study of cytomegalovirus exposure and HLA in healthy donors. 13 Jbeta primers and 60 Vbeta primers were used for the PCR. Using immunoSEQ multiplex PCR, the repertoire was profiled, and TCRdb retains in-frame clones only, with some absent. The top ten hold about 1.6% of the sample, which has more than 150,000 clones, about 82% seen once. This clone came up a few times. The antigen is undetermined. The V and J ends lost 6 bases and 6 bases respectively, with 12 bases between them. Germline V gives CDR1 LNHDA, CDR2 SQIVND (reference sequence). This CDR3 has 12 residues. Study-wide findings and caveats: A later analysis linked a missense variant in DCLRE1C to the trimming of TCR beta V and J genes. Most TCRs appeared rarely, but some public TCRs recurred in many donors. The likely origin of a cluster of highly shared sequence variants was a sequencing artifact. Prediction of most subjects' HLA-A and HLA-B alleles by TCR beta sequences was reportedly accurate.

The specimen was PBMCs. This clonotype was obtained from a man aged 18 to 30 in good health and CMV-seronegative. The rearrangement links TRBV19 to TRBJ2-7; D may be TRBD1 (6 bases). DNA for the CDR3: TGTGCCAGTAGGTTCAGGGGTGGCGAGCAGTACTTC. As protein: CASRFRGGEQYF.